The entry below gives a single T cell receptor beta chain sequence along with its context. What it binds is not known. The repertoire was sequenced with immunoSEQ multiplex PCR; TCRdb's copy has only in-frame clones and lacks some. Among around 190,000 clones listed, roughly 94% were seen once. The data were obtained in a study of T cell responses to AZD1222 COVID-19 vaccine. CDR1 and CDR2 (germline): LNHDA, SQIVND (reference sequence). The CDR3 contains 12 residues. V lost 3 bases, J lost 14 bases, and 11 bases lay in between. Study results and caveats: Nearly half of spike-specific TCRs reportedly target unmutated variant regions.

This material consisted of peripheral blood, taken 28 days after the second AZD1222 dose. This receptor was taken from an adult who received the AZD1222 COVID-19 vaccine. The rearrangement joins TRBV19 to TRBJ1-6; D is uncertain. As DNA, the CDR3 is TGTGCCAGTAGTATCCCCCAGGCGGCCCTCCACTTT. Amino acids: CASSIPQAALHF.